The present T cell receptor beta chain was sequenced within a study of T-cell reconstitution after alpha-beta-depleted transplantation in children. Study-wide findings and caveats: T-cell numbers and diversity one year post-transplant derived largely from freshly generated T cells. Elevated TCRbeta diversity at day 60 was traced, in some patients, to surviving recipient T cells and thymic progenitors. The origin of alpha-beta T cells about two months after transplant was reportedly several hundred expanded graft clones.

Construction of the TCRbeta library involved unique molecular identifiers. One entry per CDR3 protein results from TCRdb running MiXCR on the PCR reads. The sample lists 540,000 or so distinct CDR3 sequences; 23% were seen once. This clonotype was seen at least ten times. Its antigen is not known. The CDR3 has 15 amino acids. V dropped 1 base and J dropped 0 bases, with 12 bases sitting between them. The V gene's germline CDR1 is DFQATT and CDR2 SNEGSKA (reference sequence). The TCR sequence derives from a boy younger than two who had a stem cell transplant for acute myeloid leukemia, so the T cells may come from the graft donor. V gene TRBV20-1 combines with J gene TRBJ2-5; D is possibly TRBD2 (5 bases). Specimen: PBMCs, mostly from graft donor cells, collected 360 days after TCRalphabeta/CD19-depleted stem cell transplant. CDR3 sequence reads: CSARGERSYQETQYF. CDR3 nucleotides: TGCAGTGCTAGAGGGGAGCGGTCGTACCAAGAGACCCAGTACTTC.